The 8 T cell receptor beta chains presented below share a single source sample, sequenced in a study of PD-1 blockade in classical Hodgkin lymphoma. No patient escaped relapse after autologous stem cell transplantation, and brentuximab vedotin exposure varied. Assay used: immunoSEQ multiplex PCR; TCRdb lists only in-frame clones, some missing. Of about 1,200 clones in the sample, approximately 84% were seen once. The specimen comprised peripheral blood mononuclear cells (PBMCs), sampled at baseline. The receptor source for this set is a human donor with classical Hodgkin lymphoma.

The CDR3 coding sequence is TGCGCCAGCAGCTTGCCAAGCACAGATACGCAGTATTTT. Protein product: CASSLPSTDTQYF. This chain uses TRBV5-1 with TRBJ2-3; no reliable D call. The germline V gene encodes CDR1 SGHRS and CDR2 YFSETQ. V was trimmed by 1 base and J by 0 bases, leaving 3 bases between them. The CDR3 contains 13 residues.

The V gene is TRBV10-1, the J gene TRBJ2-3; 10 positions agree with TRBD1. CDR1 and CDR2 (germline): WNHNN, SYGVQD (reference sequence). The CDR3 is 13 amino acids. The ends lost 5 bases at V and 8 bases at J; junction bases unmatched: 4. CDR3 bases: TGCGCCAGCAGTCCGGGACAGGGGATTACGCAGTATTTT. It is translated as CASSPGQGITQYF.

This sequence joins TRBV18 and TRBJ1-1; D is ambiguous. CDR1 and CDR2 (germline): KGHSH, LQKENI. The length of the CDR3 is 15 residues. The ends were cut back, 7 bases at V and 1 base at J, with 16 bases in the middle. CDR3 DNA sequence: TGTGCCAGCTTGTCTTCCGGGTTGGGGAACACTGAAGCTTTCTTT. This codes for CASLSSGLGNTEAFF.

In DNA form, the CDR3 reads TGTGCCAGCAACGCCCTCAAGGGGGGGGCAATTGAAGCTTTCTTT. It yields the protein CASNALKGGAIEAFF. The rearrangement links TRBV6-1 to TRBJ1-1; the D gene is possibly TRBD1 (6 bases). The CDR3 has 15 residues. The germline V and J ends were trimmed by 7 bases and 7 bases, with 22 bases remaining between them. Germline CDR1 is MNHNS and CDR2 is SASEGT.

This chain links TRBV5-4 with TRBJ1-2; D gene uncertain. CDR1 SGHNT and CDR2 YYREEE come from the germline V gene (reference sequence). The CDR3 runs to 13 residues. V gave up 1 base and J gave up 4 bases, with 8 bases separating them. CDR3 amino acids: CASSLLGTYGYTF. DNA of the CDR3: TGTGCCAGCAGCTTGTTAGGTACCTATGGCTACACCTTC.

This clone showed up just once. The gene calls are TRBV29-1 and TRBJ1-2; 7 nucleotides align to TRBD1. The CDR3 is 12 residues long. Germline assignment: CDR1 SQVTM and CDR2 ANQGSEA. DNA of the CDR3: TGCACCGTAAACAGGGGAGACATTGGCTACACCTTC. It codes for CTVNRGDIGYTF.

The chain combines TRBV30 with TRBJ2-2; D tentatively reads TRBD1 or TRBD2 (5 bases each). The CDR3 spans 16 residues. Deletions cut 0 bases from V and 5 bases from J, with 16 bases between. Germline V gene data show CDR1 as GTSNPN and CDR2 as SVGIG (reference sequence). CDR3 residues: CAWSVFEGWQTGELFF. CDR3 DNA sequence: TGTGCCTGGAGTGTGTTTGAGGGGTGGCAAACCGGGGAGCTGTTTTTT.

The chain has TRBV14 and TRBJ2-5; D ambiguous. The CDR3 consists of 15 residues. CDR1 is SGHDN, CDR2 FVKESK, per germline. V was clipped by 3 bases and J by 1 base, with 12 bases between them. CDR3 DNA sequence: TGTGCCAGCAGCCAGGCGGCACCGTTCCAAGAGACCCAGTACTTC. Translation gives CASSQAAPFQETQYF.